This TCR beta chain was observed in a study of control samples from healthy donors and cancer patients. Trimming left V 0 bases short and J 8 bases short, with 12 bases between. Germline assignment: CDR1 KGHDR and CDR2 SFDVKD. The CDR3 spans 14 residues. Only in-frame clones appear in the TCRdb table, and some are missing; sequencing was by immunoSEQ multiplex PCR. Of under 450,000 clones in the sample, approximately 90% were seen once. The clonotype comes from a middle-aged man with head and neck cancer. Source material: PBMCs. The chain joins TRBV24-1 to TRBJ1-2; D ambiguous. This chain's CDR3 is CATSDLTPGGGYTF. The DNA of the CDR3 is TGTGCCACCAGTGATTTGACCCCAGGTGGCGGCTACACCTTC.